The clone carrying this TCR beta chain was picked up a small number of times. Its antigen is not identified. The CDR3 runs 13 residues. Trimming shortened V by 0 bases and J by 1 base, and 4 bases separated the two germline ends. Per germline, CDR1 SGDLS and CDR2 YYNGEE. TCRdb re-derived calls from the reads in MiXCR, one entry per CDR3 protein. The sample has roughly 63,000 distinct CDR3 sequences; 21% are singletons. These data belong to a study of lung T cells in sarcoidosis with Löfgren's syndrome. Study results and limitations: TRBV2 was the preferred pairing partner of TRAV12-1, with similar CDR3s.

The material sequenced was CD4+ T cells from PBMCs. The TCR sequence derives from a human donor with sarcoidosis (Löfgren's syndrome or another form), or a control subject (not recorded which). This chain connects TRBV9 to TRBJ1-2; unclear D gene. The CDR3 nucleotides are TGTGCCAGCAGCGTAGGGATTAACTATGGCTACACCTTC. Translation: CASSVGINYGYTF.